This T cell receptor (beta chain) was observed in a study of cytomegalovirus exposure and HLA in healthy donors. As concerns this clone: Its matching antigen is unknown.

The PCR was carried out with 60 Vbeta primers and 13 Jbeta primers. Produced via immunoSEQ multiplex PCR; TCRdb's table is partial and in-frame only. This sample's clone table lists 200,000 to 250,000 clones. Germline-derived CDR1 and CDR2 are ENHRY and SYGVKD. V gave up 4 bases and J gave up 5 bases; unmatched junction bases: 11. CDR3 length equals 16 residues. Regarding the study as a whole: Confirmation in vitro established that a few CMV-associated chains were specific for CMV antigens.

What was sequenced was PBMCs. The chain couples TRBV10-3 to TRBJ2-1; 7 nucleotides align to TRBD2. The origin of this receptor is a woman aged 30 to 39 in good health and CMV-seropositive. CDR3 sequence (DNA): TGTGCCATCAGTGGTTCGGCGGGAGATCCCCACAATGAGCAGTTCTTC. Translating gives CAISGSAGDPHNEQFF.